The source of this T cell receptor (beta chain) is a study of cytomegalovirus exposure and HLA in healthy donors. Both 60 Vbeta primers and 13 Jbeta primers went into the PCR. Only in-frame clones appear in the TCRdb table, and some are missing; sequencing was by immunoSEQ multiplex PCR. The sample contains more than 95,000 clones, about 10% of which appear only once. This clone was counted between two and nine times. Its target is not known. Whole-study results and caveats: Among immune exposure information, only CMV serostatus was available. Most TCRs appeared rarely, but some public TCRs recurred in many donors.

This TCR came from a woman aged 18-29 years in good health and CMV-seropositive. Specimen: PBMCs.

The CDR3 DNA is TGTGCCAGCAGTTTTAGAGCTTACGAGCAGTACTTC. This gives the protein CASSFRAYEQYF. This chain uses TRBV28 with TRBJ2-7; D ambiguous. The CDR3 length is 12 residues. Germline CDR1 and CDR2: MDHEN and SYDVKM. V lost 3 bases and J lost 4, with 7 bases in between.